A single sample gave rise to the 30 T cell receptor beta chains below, sequenced in a study of shared clonotypes between healthy human individuals. The table came from immunoSEQ multiplex PCR; TCRdb's copy has only in-frame clones and leaves some out. This sample yields millions of clones, of which around 90% are seen a single time; roughly 0.13% belongs to the top ten. The sample was naive CD4+ T cells sorted from blood. The subset denotes: CD45RA+ positively selected. The receptor set was obtained from a man younger than 35 in good health.

The CDR3 DNA sequence: TGTGCCAGCAGTTACAAACGGCGACCAGATGAAAAACTGTTTTTT. Protein sequence: CASSYKRRPDEKLFF. The rearrangement links TRBV6-5 to TRBJ1-4; no reliable D call. The ends were cut back, 2 bases at V and 6 bases at J, with 13 bases in the middle. The CDR3 totals 15 residues. Germline CDR1 MNHEY, CDR2 SVGAGI.

The J gene is TRBJ1-1, the V gene TRBV10-2; D unclear. The CDR3 contains 14 residues. Trimming pared 5 bases from V and 1 base from J, leaving 11 bases between. Germline V gene data show CDR1 as WSHSY and CDR2 as SAAADI. In nucleotides, the CDR3 is TGCGCCAGCAGTCCAGGAGGGTGGAACACTGAAGCTTTCTTT. This sequence encodes CASSPGGWNTEAFF.

V usage is TRBV30 and J usage is TRBJ2-7; no firm D call. The ends were cut back, 8 bases at V and 0 bases at J, with 11 bases in the middle. This CDR3 is built from 12 residues. The germline V gene has CDR1 GTSNPN and CDR2 SVGIG (reference sequence). This chain's CDR3 is CAGTRSSYEQYF. The CDR3 DNA is TGTGCCGGAACGAGGAGCTCCTACGAGCAGTACTTC.

The chain uses TRBV7-2 and TRBJ1-6, with D unclear. Germline V gives CDR1 SGHTA, CDR2 FQGNSA. V lost 7 bases and J 0 bases, leaving 7 bases between the germline ends. This CDR3 has 14 residues. The CDR3 loop reads CASTLGSYNSPLHF. For the CDR3, the DNA is TGTGCCAGCACCCTAGGCTCCTATAATTCACCCCTCCACTTT.

The gene calls are TRBV6-5 and TRBJ2-3; TRBD2 is a possible D gene (6 bases). The V gene's germline CDR1 is MNHEY and CDR2 SVGAGI. This CDR3 has 15 amino acids. Between the trimmed V and J ends, which lost 6 bases and 4 bases, there was a span of 17 bases. Here the CDR3 DNA reads TGTGCCAGCAGGGAACAGCGGGCCCTCGCAGATACGCAGTATTTT. It encodes CASREQRALADTQYF.

The gene calls are TRBV19 and TRBJ1-3; D may be TRBD1 (5 bases). The length of the CDR3 is 14 residues. Per germline, CDR1 LNHDA and CDR2 SQIVND (reference sequence). Deletions cut 10 bases from V and 4 bases from J, with 17 bases between. In nucleotides, the CDR3 is TGTGCCACCACTAAGGCCCAGGGCGGAAACACCATATATTTT. Protein sequence: CATTKAQGGNTIYF.

The chain has TRBV6-5 and TRBJ2-1; no clear D gene. V lost 2 bases and J lost 5, with 7 bases in between. The CDR3 runs to 13 residues. Germline-derived CDR1 and CDR2 are MNHEY and SVGAGI. The CDR3 DNA reads TGTGCCAGCAGTTACACCGTTAACAATGAGCAGTTCTTC. This codes for CASSYTVNNEQFF.

V is TRBV6-5 and J is TRBJ2-7, with 9 bases identical to TRBD2. CDR3 length: 15 residues. The J segment lost 2 bases and the V segment lost 5 bases, leaving 7 bases of the junction unmatched. From germline, CDR1 is MNHEY and CDR2 SVGAGI. CDR3 region: CASSLRGGGAYEQYF. Here the CDR3 DNA reads TGTGCCAGCAGTCTCCGGGGCGGGGGGGCCTACGAGCAGTACTTC.

This clone occurred a few times. The sample contains more than one DNA sequence encoding this CDR3. The chain recombines TRBV5-1 with TRBJ2-3, with TRBD2 matching over 12 bases. Germline assignment: CDR1 SGHRS and CDR2 YFSETQ. The CDR3 totals 15 residues. V lost 4 bases and J lost 1; bases outside the gene matches: 1. The CDR3 DNA reads TGCGCCAGCAGCAGGACTAGCGGGGGCACAGATACGCAGTATTTT. Translating it yields CASSRTSGGTDTQYF.

The chain carries TRBV5-4 and TRBJ2-7; 11 positions agree with TRBD2. With 4 bases clipped from V and 2 bases from J, the junction kept 5 bases outside the gene matches. The CDR3 spans 15 residues. Germline-derived CDR1 and CDR2 are SGHNT and YYREEE (reference sequence). Written as DNA, the CDR3 is TGTGCCAGCAGCGTAGGGACTAGCGGACCCTACGAGCAGTACTTC. It translates to CASSVGTSGPYEQYF.

The V call is TRBV30, the J call TRBJ2-7; either TRBD1 or TRBD2 may supply D (5 bases each). Germline CDR1 and CDR2: GTSNPN and SVGIG (reference sequence). Trimming took off 7 bases at V and 1 base at J, with 11 bases between the two ends. This CDR3 comprises 12 residues. The CDR3 DNA reads TGTGCCTTGGGACCGCAATCCTACGAGCAGTACTTC. Its translation: CALGPQSYEQYF.

This clone was seen only a few times. The chain joins TRBV2 to TRBJ1-1; D is unclear. Between the trimmed V and J ends, which lost 2 bases and 2 bases, there was a span of 9 bases. The CDR3 is made up of 14 amino acids. Germline CDR1 reads SNHLY; CDR2 reads FYNNEI. DNA for the CDR3: TGTGCCAGCAGTGAAAGGACGGACAACACTGAAGCTTTCTTT. Translated, it gives CASSERTDNTEAFF.

This chain uses TRBV5-4 with TRBJ2-3; a weak D match, TRBD2 (6 bases). Germline V gives CDR1 SGHNT, CDR2 YYREEE (reference sequence). V gave up 4 bases and J gave up 4 bases, with 16 bases separating them. This CDR3 comprises 15 residues. The CDR3 DNA reads as TGTGCCAGCAGCGGGGGGTCTAGCTTCCCAGATACGCAGTATTTT. Translated, it gives CASSGGSSFPDTQYF.

The chain employs TRBV6-5 and TRBJ1-2, with 7 positions matching TRBD1. Germline CDR1 is MNHEY and CDR2 is SVGAGI. This CDR3 region has 13 residues. Trimming took 0 bases from V and 8 from J; bases not matched to a gene: 3. In DNA form, the CDR3 reads TGTGCCAGCAGTTACTCTTGGACAGGCGGCTACACCTTC. Amino acid sequence: CASSYSWTGGYTF.

The V and J genes are TRBV15 and TRBJ2-2; maybe TRBD2 (6 bases). V was shortened by 0 bases and J by 1 base, with 15 bases between the two germline ends. Looked up from germline, CDR1 is LNHNV and CDR2 is YYDKDF (reference sequence). The CDR3 is made up of 18 amino acids. The CDR3 loop reads CATSRDQVGGENTGELFF. The CDR3 bases are TGTGCCACCAGCAGAGATCAGGTGGGCGGGGAGAACACCGGGGAGCTGTTTTTT.

This sequence joins TRBV7-6 and TRBJ2-5, with D possibly being TRBD1 (6 bases). With 4 bases removed from V and 4 bases from J, the gap between germline ends came to 16 bases. This CDR3 has 15 amino acids. Germline loops: CDR1 SGHVS, CDR2 FNYEAQ. CDR3 in DNA: TGTGCCAGCAGCTCGAAAGGACAGAAGGGAGAGACCCAGTACTTC. Translating gives CASSSKGQKGETQYF. Filled out from reference TRBV7-6 and TRBJ2-5, the complete variable domain reads GAGVSQSPRYKVTKRGQDVALRCDPISGHVSLYWYRQALGQGPEFLTYFNYEAQQDKSGLPNDRFSAERPEGSISTLTIQRTEQRDSAMYRCASSSKGQKGETQYFGPGTRLLVL.

The chain couples TRBV9 to TRBJ1-6; 8 bases fit TRBD1. Germline V gene sequence: CDR1 SGDLS, CDR2 YYNGEE. This CDR3 has 15 amino acids. V trimming: 1 base; J trimming: 7 bases; junction bases outside the gene matches: 4. In DNA, the CDR3 is TGTGCCAGCAGCGTACAGGGGGCAGAAAATTCACCCCTCCACTTT. Translated: CASSVQGAENSPLHF.

The V call is TRBV7-2, the J call TRBJ2-7, with a possible D match to TRBD1 (7 bases). The germline gives CDR1 SGHTA, CDR2 FQGNSA. V was pared by 2 bases and J by 1 base, with 12 bases between. CDR3 length equals 15 residues. The chain's CDR3 is CASSLQGGGSYEQYF. The CDR3 region has the DNA TGTGCCAGCAGCTTACAGGGGGGCGGGTCCTACGAGCAGTACTTC.

V usage is TRBV5-1 and J usage is TRBJ2-1, with a tentative D call TRBD2 (5 bases). V was clipped by 0 bases and J by 9 bases, with 16 bases between them. CDR1 and CDR2 (germline): SGHRS, YFSETQ. The CDR3 sequence is 15 residues long. This CDR3 reads CASSLVSAAPREQFF. The CDR3 DNA is TGCGCCAGCAGCTTGGTTAGCGCAGCCCCGCGTGAGCAGTTCTTC.

The chain links TRBV19 to TRBJ2-3; 7 bases are shared with TRBD2. The CDR3 consists of 15 residues. Unmatched junction bases numbered 7, after V lost 6 bases and J lost 1 base. In germline, CDR1 is LNHDA, CDR2 SQIVND (reference sequence). The CDR3 coding sequence is TGTGCCAGTAGACGTGGTCGGGGGGGCACAGATACGCAGTATTTT. It yields the protein CASRRGRGGTDTQYF.

With regard to this clone: Other DNA sequences from this sample encode an identical CDR3 as well. The rearrangement joins TRBV30 to TRBJ2-7; D call uncertain. CDR3 length: 11 residues. Per germline, CDR1 GTSNPN and CDR2 SVGIG (reference sequence). V was shortened by 3 bases and J by 3 bases, with 6 bases between the two germline ends. CDR3 DNA: TGTGCCTGGAGAGAAAGCTACGAGCAGTACTTC. Amino acids: CAWRESYEQYF.

In its sample, this clone was seen once. The rearrangement uses TRBV6-1 and TRBJ1-5, with no clear D. Trimming removed 7 bases at V and 0 bases at J, with 10 bases between. The CDR3 loop spans 14 amino acids. Germline V gene data show CDR1 as MNHNS and CDR2 as SASEGT. CDR3 DNA sequence: TGTGCCAGCACCTGGACCGATAGCAATCAGCCCCAGCATTTT. Its protein product is CASTWTDSNQPQHF.

A note on this clone: Additional DNA sequences in this sample encode the identical CDR3. CDR3 protein: CASSQEQGNEQFF. The CDR3 DNA reads TGCGCCAGCAGCCAAGAACAGGGGAATGAGCAGTTCTTC. The chain couples TRBV4-3 to TRBJ2-1; TRBD1 agrees at 7 bases. V dropped 0 bases and J dropped 7; count of bases not matched to a gene: 0. This CDR3 is 13 amino acids long. Germline V CDR1 and CDR2: LGHNA, YSLEER.

The rearrangement links TRBV2 to TRBJ2-1, with D perhaps matching TRBD1 or TRBD2 (6 bases each). Germline CDR1 and CDR2: SNHLY and FYNNEI. This CDR3 has 15 amino acids. Trimming removed 3 bases from V and 4 bases from J, with 13 bases in between. The DNA of the CDR3 is TGTGCCAGCAGTGAGAGACGGGGGCCATACAATGAGCAGTTCTTC. The encoded protein is CASSERRGPYNEQFF.

This chain joins TRBV2 and TRBJ1-5; D ambiguous. Germline CDR1 SNHLY, CDR2 FYNNEI. V was clipped by 6 bases and J by 2 bases, with 17 bases between them. This CDR3 is built from 16 residues. The CDR3 sequence is CASRDPASRGNQPQHF. CDR3 nucleotide sequence: TGTGCCAGCAGGGACCCAGCCTCGAGGGGCAATCAGCCCCAGCATTTT.

V and J are TRBV10-3 and TRBJ2-1; either TRBD1 or TRBD2 may supply D (6 bases each). The CDR3 spans 11 residues. CDR1 is ENHRY and CDR2 is SYGVKD in the germline V gene. Trimming cost V 7 bases and J 9 bases, with 10 bases left between them. CDR3 amino acids: CAIKGGTEQFF. CDR3 in DNA: TGTGCCATCAAGGGGGGCACTGAGCAGTTCTTC.

This clone was seen once. This chain connects TRBV7-2 to TRBJ1-4, with TRBD1 matching 11 bases. Germline V gene sequence: CDR1 SGHTA, CDR2 FQGNSA. V trimming: 3 bases; J trimming: 7 bases; junction bases outside the gene matches: 7. CDR3 length: 16 residues. This CDR3 reads CASSFGGTGGREKLFF. CDR3 sequence (DNA): TGTGCCAGCAGCTTTGGCGGGACAGGGGGTCGTGAAAAACTGTTTTTT.

J is TRBJ1-1 and V is TRBV6-5; 7 nucleotides agree with TRBD1. V was clipped by 2 bases and J by 4 bases; unmatched bases: 4. The CDR3 has 14 residues. CDR1 is MNHEY and CDR2 is SVGAGI in the germline V gene. The chain's CDR3 is CASSYGQASTEAFF. The CDR3 coding sequence is TGTGCCAGCAGTTACGGACAGGCTTCCACTGAAGCTTTCTTT.

The chain combines TRBV2 with TRBJ1-2; D call uncertain. Germline lookup yields CDR1 SNHLY and CDR2 FYNNEI. There are 14 residues in the CDR3. V shed 10 bases and J shed 8 bases, with 23 bases lying between them. CDR3 nucleotide sequence: TGTGCCACCACCGGACTGATTGCTGGTATGGGCTACACCTTC. Residues: CATTGLIAGMGYTF.

This chain joins TRBV27 and TRBJ2-3, with 7 nucleotides matching TRBD2. The CDR3 totals 15 residues. CDR1 and CDR2 from the germline V gene are MNHEY and SMNVEV (reference sequence). V lost 3 bases to trimming and J lost 4 bases; unmatched junction nucleotides: 7. CDR3 bases: TGTGCCAGCAGTTTCGGGACCGGGGGGTCAGATACGCAGTATTTT. It specifies CASSFGTGGSDTQYF.